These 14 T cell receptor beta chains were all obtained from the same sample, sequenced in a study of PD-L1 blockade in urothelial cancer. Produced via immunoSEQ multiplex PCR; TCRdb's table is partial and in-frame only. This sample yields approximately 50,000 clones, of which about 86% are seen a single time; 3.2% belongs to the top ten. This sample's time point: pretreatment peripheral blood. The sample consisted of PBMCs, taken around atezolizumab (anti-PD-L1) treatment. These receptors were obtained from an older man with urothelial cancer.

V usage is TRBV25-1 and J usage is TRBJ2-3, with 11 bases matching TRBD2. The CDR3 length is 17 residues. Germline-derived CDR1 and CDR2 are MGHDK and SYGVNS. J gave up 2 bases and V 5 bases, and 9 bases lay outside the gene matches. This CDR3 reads CASSPSWTSGLTDTQYF. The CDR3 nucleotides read TGTGCCAGCAGTCCTTCTTGGACTAGCGGGCTCACAGATACGCAGTATTTT.

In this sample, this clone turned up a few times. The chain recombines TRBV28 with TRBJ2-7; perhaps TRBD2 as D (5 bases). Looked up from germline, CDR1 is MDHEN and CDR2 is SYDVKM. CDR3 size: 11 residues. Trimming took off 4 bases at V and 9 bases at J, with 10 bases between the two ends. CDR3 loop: CASSSDWGQYF. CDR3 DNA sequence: TGTGCCAGCAGTTCGGACTGGGGGCAGTACTTC.

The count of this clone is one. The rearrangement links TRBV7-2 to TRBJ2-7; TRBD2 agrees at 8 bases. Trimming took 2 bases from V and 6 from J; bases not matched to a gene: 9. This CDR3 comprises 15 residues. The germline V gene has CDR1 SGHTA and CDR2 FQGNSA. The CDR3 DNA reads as TGTGCCAGCAGCTTATTAGCGGGATCATCGCCCGAGCAGTACTTC. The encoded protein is CASSLLAGSSPEQYF.

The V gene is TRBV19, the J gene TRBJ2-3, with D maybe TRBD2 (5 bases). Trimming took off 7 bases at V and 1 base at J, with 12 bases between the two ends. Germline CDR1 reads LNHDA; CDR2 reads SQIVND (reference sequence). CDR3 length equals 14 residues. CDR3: CASKRAEGTDTQYF. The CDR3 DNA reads TGTGCCAGTAAGAGGGCCGAGGGCACAGATACGCAGTATTTT.

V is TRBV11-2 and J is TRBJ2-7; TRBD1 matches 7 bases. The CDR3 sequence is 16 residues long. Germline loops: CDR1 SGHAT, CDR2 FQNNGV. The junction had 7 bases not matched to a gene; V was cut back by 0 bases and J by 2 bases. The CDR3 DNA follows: TGTGCCAGCAGCTTAGATCCGGGACAGATAACCTACGAGCAGTACTTC. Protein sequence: CASSLDPGQITYEQYF.

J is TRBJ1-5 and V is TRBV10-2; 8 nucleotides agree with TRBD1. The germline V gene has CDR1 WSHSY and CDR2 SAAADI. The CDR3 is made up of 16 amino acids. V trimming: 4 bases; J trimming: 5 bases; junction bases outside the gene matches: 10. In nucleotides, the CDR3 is TGCGCCAGCAGTGTATCCCGGACAGGGATAGATCAGCCCCAGCATTTT. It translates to CASSVSRTGIDQPQHF.

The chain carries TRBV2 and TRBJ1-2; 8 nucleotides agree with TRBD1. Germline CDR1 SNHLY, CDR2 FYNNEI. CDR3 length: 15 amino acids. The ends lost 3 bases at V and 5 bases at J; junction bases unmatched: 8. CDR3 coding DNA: TGTGCCAGCAGTGAGAATCGGCAGGGGGCGTATGGCTACACCTTC. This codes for CASSENRQGAYGYTF.

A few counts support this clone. The CDR3 region is CATNRGQDNEQFF. CDR3 bases: TGTGCCACCAACAGGGGGCAAGACAATGAGCAGTTCTTC. The V and J genes are TRBV15 and TRBJ2-1; TRBD1 aligns across 9 bases. The CDR3 sequence is 13 residues long. In germline, CDR1 is LNHNV, CDR2 YYDKDF (reference sequence). The V and J ends lost 7 bases and 5 bases, in that order; junction bases with no gene match: 3.

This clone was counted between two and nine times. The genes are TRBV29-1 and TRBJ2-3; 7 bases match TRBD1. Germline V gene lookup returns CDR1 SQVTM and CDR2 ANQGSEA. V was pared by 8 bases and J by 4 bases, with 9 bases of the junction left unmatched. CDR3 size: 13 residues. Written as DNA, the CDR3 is TGCAGCACCCAGTATAGGGGGCCAGATACGCAGTATTTT. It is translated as CSTQYRGPDTQYF.

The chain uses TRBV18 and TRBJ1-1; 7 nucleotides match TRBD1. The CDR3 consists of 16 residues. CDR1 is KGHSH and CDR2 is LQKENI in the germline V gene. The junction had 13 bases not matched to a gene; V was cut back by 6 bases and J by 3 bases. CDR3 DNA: TGTGCCAGCTCGCGGACAACAGGGGTTCGCGACACTGAAGCTTTCTTT. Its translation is CASSRTTGVRDTEAFF.

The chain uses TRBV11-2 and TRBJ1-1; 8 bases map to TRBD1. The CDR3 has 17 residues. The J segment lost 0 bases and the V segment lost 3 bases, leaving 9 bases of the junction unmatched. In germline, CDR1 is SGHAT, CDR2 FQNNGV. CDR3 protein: CASSFLPGQELNTEAFF. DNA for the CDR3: TGTGCCAGCAGCTTCTTACCGGGACAGGAGTTGAACACTGAAGCTTTCTTT.

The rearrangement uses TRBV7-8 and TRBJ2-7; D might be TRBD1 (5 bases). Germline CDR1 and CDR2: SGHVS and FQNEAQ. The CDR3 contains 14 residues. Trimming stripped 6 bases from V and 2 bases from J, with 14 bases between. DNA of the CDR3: TGTGCCAGCAGTCTTACGACAGTCCCCTACGAGCAGTACTTC. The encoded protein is CASSLTTVPYEQYF.

In nucleotides, the CDR3 is TGTGCCAGCAGTTTATTCCCAAACGGCGAGCAGTACTTC. This encodes CASSLFPNGEQYF. This chain joins TRBV28 and TRBJ2-7, with unresolved D. The CDR3 runs to 13 residues. The V end was cut by 1 base, the J end by 6 bases, with 10 bases between. Germline CDR1 MDHEN, CDR2 SYDVKM.

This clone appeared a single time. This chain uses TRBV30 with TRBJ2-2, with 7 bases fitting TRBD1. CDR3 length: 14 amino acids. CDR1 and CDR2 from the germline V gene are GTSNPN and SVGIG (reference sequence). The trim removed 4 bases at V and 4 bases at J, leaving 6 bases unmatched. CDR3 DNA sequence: TGTGCCTGGATAAGGGGGCTTGGCACCGGGGAGCTGTTTTTT. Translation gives CAWIRGLGTGELFF.